This T cell receptor beta chain was found in a study of T-cell reconstitution after alpha-beta-depleted transplantation in children. Study-wide results and limits: From surviving recipient T cells and thymic progenitors came the high day-60 TCRbeta diversity observed in some patients.

Using unique molecular identifiers, the investigators prepared the TCRbeta library. MiXCR was run by TCRdb on the PCR reads, yielding one entry per CDR3 protein. The data hold more than 75,000 distinct CDR3 sequences, with about 25% observed a single time. This CDR3 has 13 amino acids. J gave up 12 bases and V 5 bases, and 7 bases lay outside the gene matches. CDR1 is MNHNY, CDR2 SVGAGI, per germline (reference sequence). The sample holds many counts of this clonotype. The antigen remains unidentified. This sequence originates from a boy aged 2-15 years with acute lymphoblastic leukemia, due to receive a stem cell transplant. Material: PBMCs, obtained before TCRalphabeta/CD19-depleted stem cell transplant. The rearrangement uses TRBV6-6 and TRBJ1-1, with 12 bases aligning to TRBD1. For the CDR3, the DNA is TGTGCCAGCAGTGACGGGACAGGGGGCACAACTTTCTTT. Its protein product is CASSDGTGGTTFF.